This T cell receptor beta chain was identified in a study of blood T cell repertoires in COVID-19. About the study: Specimens from acute and convalescent COVID-19 originated in the United States, Italy and Spain.

V was cut by 6 bases and J by 3 bases, with 17 bases left in between. Germline-derived CDR1 and CDR2 are MNHEY and SVGEGT. CDR3 size: 16 residues. As processed by the authors: How many nucleated cells were present was estimated from reference gene primer amplification. The assay was immunoSEQ multiplex PCR, and TCRdb's table has in-frame clones only and misses some. V and J calls and clone size are given by that table; D and trimming were obtained from the DNA. The data hold around 170,000 clones, with 88% observed a single time. The receptor's source is a man aged 60 to 75 with acute or convalescent COVID-19. The chain employs TRBV6-2 or TRBV6-3 and TRBJ2-2; a possible D gene is TRBD1 (5 bases). Sequencing used peripheral blood. The CDR3 DNA reads TGTGCCAGCAGCCTCCTCGCGGACACCTACACCGGGGAGCTGTTTTTT. Its protein is CASSLLADTYTGELFF.